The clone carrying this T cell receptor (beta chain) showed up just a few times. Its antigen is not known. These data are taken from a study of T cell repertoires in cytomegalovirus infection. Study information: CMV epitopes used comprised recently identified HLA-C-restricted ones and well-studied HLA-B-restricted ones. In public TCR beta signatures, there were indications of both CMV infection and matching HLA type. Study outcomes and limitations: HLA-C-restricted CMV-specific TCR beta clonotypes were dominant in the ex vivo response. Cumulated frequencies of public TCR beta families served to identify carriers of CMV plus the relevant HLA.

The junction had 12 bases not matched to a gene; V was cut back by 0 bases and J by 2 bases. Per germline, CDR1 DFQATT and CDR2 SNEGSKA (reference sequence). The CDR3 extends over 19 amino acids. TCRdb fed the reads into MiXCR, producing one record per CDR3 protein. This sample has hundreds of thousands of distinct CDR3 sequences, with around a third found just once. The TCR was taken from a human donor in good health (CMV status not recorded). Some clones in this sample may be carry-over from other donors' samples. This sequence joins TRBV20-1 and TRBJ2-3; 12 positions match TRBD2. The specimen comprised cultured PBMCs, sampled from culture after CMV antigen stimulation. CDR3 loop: CSARDLAASGGGSTDTQYF. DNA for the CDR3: TGCAGTGCTAGAGATCTCGCGGCTAGCGGGGGGGGCTCCACAGATACGCAGTATTTT.